This T cell receptor beta chain was observed in a study of breast tumors, draining lymph nodes, adjacent tissues. With respect to this clonotype: What it binds is not known.

The study, taken as a whole, reports: Data fit most tumor T cells coming from lymph node, expanding in tumor. Tumor TCR diversity was below lymph nodes but above nontumor tissue.

Axillary draining lymph nodes of breast cancer patients supplied the node samples. MiXCR was run by TCRdb on the multiplex PCR reads, yielding one entry per CDR3 protein. Of about 110,000 distinct CDR3 sequences listed, roughly 29% are singletons. Germline lookup yields CDR1 MNHEY and CDR2 SVGEGT. The CDR3 length is 11 residues. Trimming removed 4 bases at V and 8 bases at J, with 8 bases between. The chain joins TRBV6-2 or TRBV6-3 to TRBJ1-1; a weak D match, TRBD1 (5 bases). Source material: axillary lymph node tissue. The receptor was isolated from a female donor with breast cancer. Some clones in this sample may be carry-over from other donors' samples. The CDR3 region is CASSFRTEAFF. CDR3 nucleotide sequence: TGTGCCAGCAGTTTCCGGACAGAAGCTTTCTTT.